Many counts were recorded for the clone carrying this T cell receptor beta chain. As yet, its antigen is unknown. Using its own MiXCR run on the 5' RACE reads, TCRdb lists one record per CDR3 protein. The data hold more than 70,000 distinct CDR3 sequences, with roughly a tenth observed a single time. This record comes from a study of neurological immune-mediated disorders. Findings and limits, study-wide: The greatest TCR clonal expansion appeared in HTLV-1-associated myelopathy and the smallest, falling below healthy controls, in multiple sclerosis.

Described time point: longitudinal time-point 1 (baseline). CDR1 LNHNV and CDR2 YYDKDF come from the germline V gene (reference sequence). CDR3 length: 14 amino acids. The J segment lost 6 bases and the V segment lost 2 bases, leaving 2 bases of the junction unmatched. Sequencing was performed on PBMCs. The chain uses TRBV15 and TRBJ2-2; 8 nucleotides agree with TRBD1. The sequence was collected from a man aged 25-45 years in good health. This CDR3 is CATSRNRGSGELFF. CDR3 nucleotides: TGTGCCACCAGCAGAAACAGGGGGTCCGGGGAGCTGTTTTTT.